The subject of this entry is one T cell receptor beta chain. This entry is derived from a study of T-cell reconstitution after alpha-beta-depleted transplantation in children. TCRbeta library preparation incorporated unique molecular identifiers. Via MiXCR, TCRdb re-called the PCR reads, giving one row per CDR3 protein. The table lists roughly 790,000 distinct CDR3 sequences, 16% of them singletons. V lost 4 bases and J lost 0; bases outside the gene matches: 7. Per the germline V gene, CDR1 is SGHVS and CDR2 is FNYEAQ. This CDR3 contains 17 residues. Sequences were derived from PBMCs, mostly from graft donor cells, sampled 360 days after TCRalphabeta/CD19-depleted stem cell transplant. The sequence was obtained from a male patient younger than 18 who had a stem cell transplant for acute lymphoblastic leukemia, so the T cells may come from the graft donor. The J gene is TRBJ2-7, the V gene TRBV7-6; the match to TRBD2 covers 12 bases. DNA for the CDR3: TGTGCCAGCAGCTGCAGACTAGCGGGGGCCATCTCCTACGAGCAGTACTTC. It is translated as CASSCRLAGAISYEQYF.